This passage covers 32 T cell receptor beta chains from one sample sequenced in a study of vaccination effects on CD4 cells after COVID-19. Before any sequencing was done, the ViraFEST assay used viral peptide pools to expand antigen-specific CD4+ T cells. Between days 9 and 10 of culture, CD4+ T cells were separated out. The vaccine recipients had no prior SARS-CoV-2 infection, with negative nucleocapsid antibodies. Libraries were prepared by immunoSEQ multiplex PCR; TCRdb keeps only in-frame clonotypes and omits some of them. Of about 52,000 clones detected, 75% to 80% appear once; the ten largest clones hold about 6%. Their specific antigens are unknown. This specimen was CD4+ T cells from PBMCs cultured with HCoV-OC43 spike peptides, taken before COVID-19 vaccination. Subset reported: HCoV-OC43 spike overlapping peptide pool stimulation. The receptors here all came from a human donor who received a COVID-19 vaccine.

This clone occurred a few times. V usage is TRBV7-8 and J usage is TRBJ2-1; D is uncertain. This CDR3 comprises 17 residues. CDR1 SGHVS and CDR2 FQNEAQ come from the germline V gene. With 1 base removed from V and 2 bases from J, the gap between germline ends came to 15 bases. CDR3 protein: CASSLGPSAATYNEQFF. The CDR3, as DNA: TGTGCCAGCAGCTTAGGGCCGTCGGCGGCCACCTACAATGAGCAGTTCTTC.

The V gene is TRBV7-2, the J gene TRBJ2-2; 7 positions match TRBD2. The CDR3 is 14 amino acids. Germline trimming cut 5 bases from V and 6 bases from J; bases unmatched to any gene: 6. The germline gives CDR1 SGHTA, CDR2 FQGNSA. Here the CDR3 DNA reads TGTGCCAGCAGCCGGCTAAGCGGGGCCGGGGAGCTGTTTTTT. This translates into CASSRLSGAGELFF.

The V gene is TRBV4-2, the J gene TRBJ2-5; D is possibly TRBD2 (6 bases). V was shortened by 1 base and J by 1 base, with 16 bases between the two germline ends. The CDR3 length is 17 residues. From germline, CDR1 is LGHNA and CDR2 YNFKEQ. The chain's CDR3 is CASSQGGGGASQETQYF. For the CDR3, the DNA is TGTGCCAGCAGCCAAGGGGGTGGCGGGGCGTCCCAAGAGACCCAGTACTTC.

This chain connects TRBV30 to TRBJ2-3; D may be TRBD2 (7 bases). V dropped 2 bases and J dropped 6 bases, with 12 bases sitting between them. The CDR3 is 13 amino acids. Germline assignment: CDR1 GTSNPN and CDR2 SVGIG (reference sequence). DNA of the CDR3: TGTGCCTGGAGTAGGGGGGGCCCCGATACGCAGTATTTT. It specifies CAWSRGGPDTQYF.

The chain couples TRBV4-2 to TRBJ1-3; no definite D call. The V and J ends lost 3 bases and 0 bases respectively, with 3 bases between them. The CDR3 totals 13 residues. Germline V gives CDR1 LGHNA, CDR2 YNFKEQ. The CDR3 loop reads CASSQLSGNTIYF. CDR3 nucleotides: TGTGCCAGCAGCCAGCTCTCTGGAAACACCATATATTTT.

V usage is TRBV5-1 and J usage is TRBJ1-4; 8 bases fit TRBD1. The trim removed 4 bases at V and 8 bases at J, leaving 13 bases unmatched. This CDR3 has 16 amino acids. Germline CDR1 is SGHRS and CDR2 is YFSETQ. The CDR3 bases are TGCGCCAGCAGCCTCGAGATAGGACAGGGAGGCGAAAAACTGTTTTTT. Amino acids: CASSLEIGQGGEKLFF.

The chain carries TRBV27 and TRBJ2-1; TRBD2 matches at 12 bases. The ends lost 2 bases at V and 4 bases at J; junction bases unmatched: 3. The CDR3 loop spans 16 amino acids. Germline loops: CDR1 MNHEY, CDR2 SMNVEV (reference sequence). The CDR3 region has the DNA TGTGCCAGCAGTTTAGACCTAGCGGGGGGGTACAATGAGCAGTTCTTC. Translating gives CASSLDLAGGYNEQFF.

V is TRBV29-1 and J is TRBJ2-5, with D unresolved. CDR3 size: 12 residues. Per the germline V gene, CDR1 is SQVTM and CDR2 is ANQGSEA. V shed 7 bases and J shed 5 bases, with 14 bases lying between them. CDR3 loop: CSATAGWETQYF. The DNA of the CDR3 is TGCAGCGCCACGGCCGGGTGGGAGACCCAGTACTTC.

This chain's CDR3 is CASSQSRQTGELFF. For the CDR3, the DNA is TGTGCCAGCTCACAATCGCGACAGACCGGGGAGCTGTTTTTT. The genes are TRBV18 and TRBJ2-2; perhaps TRBD1 as D (5 bases). V lost 4 bases and J 5 bases, leaving 11 bases between the germline ends. This CDR3 is built from 14 residues. CDR1 and CDR2 (germline): KGHSH, LQKENI.

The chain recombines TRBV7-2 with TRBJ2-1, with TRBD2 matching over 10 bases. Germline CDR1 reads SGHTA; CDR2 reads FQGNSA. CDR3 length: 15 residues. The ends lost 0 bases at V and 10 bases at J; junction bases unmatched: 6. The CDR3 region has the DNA TGTGCCAGCAGCTTAGCCCCAGCGGGGGGGCAGGAGCAGTTCTTC. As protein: CASSLAPAGGQEQFF. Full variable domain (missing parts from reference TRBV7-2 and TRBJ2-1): GAGVSQSPSNKVTEKGKDVELRCDPISGHTALYWYRQSLGQGLEFLIYFQGNSAPDKSGLPSDRFSAERTGGSVSTLTIQRTQQEDSAVYLCASSLAPAGGQEQFFGPGTRLTVL.

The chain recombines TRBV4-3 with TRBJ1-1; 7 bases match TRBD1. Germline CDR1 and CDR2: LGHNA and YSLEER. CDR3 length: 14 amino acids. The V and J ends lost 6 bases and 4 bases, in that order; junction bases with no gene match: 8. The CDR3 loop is CASSPYRGGTEAFF. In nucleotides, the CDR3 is TGCGCCAGCAGTCCATACAGGGGCGGCACTGAAGCTTTCTTT.

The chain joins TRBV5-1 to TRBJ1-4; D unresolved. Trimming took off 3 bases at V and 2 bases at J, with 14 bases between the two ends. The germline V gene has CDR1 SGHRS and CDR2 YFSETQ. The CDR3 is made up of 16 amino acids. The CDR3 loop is CASSYGRVVTNEKLFF. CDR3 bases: TGCGCCAGCAGCTACGGACGGGTTGTTACTAATGAAAAACTGTTTTTT.

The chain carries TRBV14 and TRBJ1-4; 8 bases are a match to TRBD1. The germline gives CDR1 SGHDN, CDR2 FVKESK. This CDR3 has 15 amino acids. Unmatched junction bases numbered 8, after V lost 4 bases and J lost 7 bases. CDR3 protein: CASSPTGVLSEKLFF. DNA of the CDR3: TGTGCCAGCAGCCCGACAGGGGTACTGAGTGAAAAACTGTTTTTT.

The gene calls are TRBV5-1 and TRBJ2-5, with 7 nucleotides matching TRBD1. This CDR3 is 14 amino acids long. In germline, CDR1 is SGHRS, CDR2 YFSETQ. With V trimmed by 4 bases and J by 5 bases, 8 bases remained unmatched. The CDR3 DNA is TGCGCCAGCAGCATAAGACAGGGCAGGGAGACCCAGTACTTC. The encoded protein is CASSIRQGRETQYF.

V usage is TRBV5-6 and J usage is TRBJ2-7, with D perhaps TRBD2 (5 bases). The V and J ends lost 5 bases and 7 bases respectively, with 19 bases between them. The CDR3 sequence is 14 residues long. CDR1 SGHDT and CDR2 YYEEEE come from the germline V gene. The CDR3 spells CASSQEVGRGEQYV. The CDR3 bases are TGTGCCAGCAGTCAGGAGGTGGGCCGGGGAGAGCAGTACGTC.

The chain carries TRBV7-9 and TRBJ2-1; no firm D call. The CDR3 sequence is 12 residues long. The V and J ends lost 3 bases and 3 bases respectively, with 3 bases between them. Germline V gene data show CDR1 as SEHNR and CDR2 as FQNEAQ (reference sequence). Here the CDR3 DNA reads TGTGCCAGCAGCTTCGACTACAATGAGCAGTTCTTC. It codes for CASSFDYNEQFF.

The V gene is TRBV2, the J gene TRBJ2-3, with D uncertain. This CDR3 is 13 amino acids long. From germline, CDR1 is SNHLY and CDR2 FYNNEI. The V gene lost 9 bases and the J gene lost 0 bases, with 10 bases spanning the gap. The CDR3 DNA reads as TGTGCCAGTACTTTTTATAGCACAGATACGCAGTATTTT. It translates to CASTFYSTDTQYF.

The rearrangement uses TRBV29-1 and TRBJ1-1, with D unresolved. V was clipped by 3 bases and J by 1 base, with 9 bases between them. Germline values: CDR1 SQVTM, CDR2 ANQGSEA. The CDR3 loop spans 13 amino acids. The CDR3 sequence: CSVDSVGNTEAFF. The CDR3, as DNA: TGCAGCGTTGACTCGGTCGGGAACACTGAAGCTTTCTTT.

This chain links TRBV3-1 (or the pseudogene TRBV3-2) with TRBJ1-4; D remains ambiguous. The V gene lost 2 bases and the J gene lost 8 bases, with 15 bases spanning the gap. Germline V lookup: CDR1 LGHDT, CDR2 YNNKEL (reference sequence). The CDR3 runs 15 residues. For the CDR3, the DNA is TGTGCCAGCAGCCAAAATCCCGGCGAGATCGAAAAACTGTTTTTT. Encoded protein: CASSQNPGEIEKLFF.

Here the CDR3 DNA reads TGTGCCTGGAGTGGAACCGGGTTCCACGATCAGCCCCAGCATTTT. This gives the protein CAWSGTGFHDQPQHF. This chain links TRBV30 with TRBJ1-5; D is uncertain. The CDR3 is made up of 15 amino acids. Trimming cost V 1 base and J 5 bases, with 15 bases left between them. Germline CDR1 reads GTSNPN; CDR2 reads SVGIG (reference sequence).

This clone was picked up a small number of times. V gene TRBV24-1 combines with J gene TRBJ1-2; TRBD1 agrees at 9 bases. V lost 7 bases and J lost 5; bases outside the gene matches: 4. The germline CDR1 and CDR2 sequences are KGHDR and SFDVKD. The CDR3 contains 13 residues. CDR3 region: CATRQGASYGYTF. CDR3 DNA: TGTGCCACCAGACAGGGGGCTAGTTATGGCTACACCTTC.

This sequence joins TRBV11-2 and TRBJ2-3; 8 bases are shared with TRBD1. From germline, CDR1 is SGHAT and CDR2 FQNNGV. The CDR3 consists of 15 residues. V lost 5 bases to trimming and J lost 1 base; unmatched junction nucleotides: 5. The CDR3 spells CASSVDRGGTDTQYF. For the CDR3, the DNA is TGTGCCAGCAGCGTTGACAGGGGAGGCACAGATACGCAGTATTTT.

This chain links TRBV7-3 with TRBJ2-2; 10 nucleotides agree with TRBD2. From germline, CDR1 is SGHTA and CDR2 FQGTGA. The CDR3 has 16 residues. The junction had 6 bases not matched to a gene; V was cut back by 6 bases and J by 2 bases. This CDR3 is CASSLGTSANTGELFF. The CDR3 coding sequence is TGTGCCAGCAGTCTGGGGACTAGCGCCAACACCGGGGAGCTGTTTTTT.

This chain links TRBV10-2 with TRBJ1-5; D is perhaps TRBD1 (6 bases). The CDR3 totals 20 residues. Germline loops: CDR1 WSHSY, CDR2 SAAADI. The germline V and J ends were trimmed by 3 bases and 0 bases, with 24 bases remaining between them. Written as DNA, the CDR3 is TGCGCCAGCAGTGAACCGAAATTCGGGGTGGGGGGCTATAGCAATCAGCCCCAGCATTTT. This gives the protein CASSEPKFGVGGYSNQPQHF.

The CDR3 sequence: CASGQSTSSYNEQFF. For the CDR3, the DNA is TGTGCCAGCGGCCAGAGCACAAGCTCCTACAATGAGCAGTTCTTC. The rearrangement uses TRBV5-4 and TRBJ2-1; D is unclear. The CDR3 spans 15 residues. Trimming removed 7 bases from V and 0 bases from J, with 14 bases in between. Per the germline V gene, CDR1 is SGHNT and CDR2 is YYREEE (reference sequence).

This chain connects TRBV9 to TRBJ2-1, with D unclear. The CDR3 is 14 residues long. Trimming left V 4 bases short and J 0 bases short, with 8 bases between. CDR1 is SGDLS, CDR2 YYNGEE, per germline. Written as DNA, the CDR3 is TGTGCCAGCAGCCGGGCTAGCTCCTACAATGAGCAGTTCTTC. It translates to CASSRASSYNEQFF.

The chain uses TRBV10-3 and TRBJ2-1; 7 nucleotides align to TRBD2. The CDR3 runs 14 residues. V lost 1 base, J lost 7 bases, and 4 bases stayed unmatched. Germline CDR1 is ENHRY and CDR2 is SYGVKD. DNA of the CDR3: TGTGCCATCAGTGAGTTTGGGGGGGATAATGAGCAGTTCTTC. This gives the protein CAISEFGGDNEQFF.

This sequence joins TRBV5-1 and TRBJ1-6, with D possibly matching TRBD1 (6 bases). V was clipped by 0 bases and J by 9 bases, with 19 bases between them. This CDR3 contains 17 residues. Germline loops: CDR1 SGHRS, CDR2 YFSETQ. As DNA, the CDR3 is TGCGCCAGCAGCTTGGTCAAACAGGGTGAATGGGGTTCACCCCTCCACTTT. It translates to CASSLVKQGEWGSPLHF.

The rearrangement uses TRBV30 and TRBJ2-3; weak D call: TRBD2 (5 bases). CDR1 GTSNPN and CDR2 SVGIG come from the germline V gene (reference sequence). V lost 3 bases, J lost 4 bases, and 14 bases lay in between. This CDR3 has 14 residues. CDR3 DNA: TGTGCCTGGAGGGCGACCGGGGTGTCAGATACGCAGTATTTT. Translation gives CAWRATGVSDTQYF.

CDR3 coding DNA: TGTGCCAGCAGCGCGACAGGGAGGAGCGCTTTCTTT. This encodes CASSATGRSAFF. The chain recombines TRBV2 with TRBJ1-1; 7 bases map to TRBD1. The V gene end was trimmed by 6 bases and the J gene end by 11 bases; junction bases not matched to a gene: 9. The germline V gene encodes CDR1 SNHLY and CDR2 FYNNEI. The CDR3 length is 12 residues.

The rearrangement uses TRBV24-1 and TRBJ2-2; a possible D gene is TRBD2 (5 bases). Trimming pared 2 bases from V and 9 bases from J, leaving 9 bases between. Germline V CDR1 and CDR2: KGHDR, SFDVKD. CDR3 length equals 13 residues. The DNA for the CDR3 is TGTGCCACCAGTGATTCCCCCGGGAGGGAGCTGTTTTTT. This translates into CATSDSPGRELFF.

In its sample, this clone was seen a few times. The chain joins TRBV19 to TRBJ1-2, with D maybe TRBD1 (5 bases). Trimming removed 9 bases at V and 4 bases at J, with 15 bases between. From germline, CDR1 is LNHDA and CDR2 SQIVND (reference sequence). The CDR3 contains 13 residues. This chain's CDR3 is CASAPGRFYGYTF. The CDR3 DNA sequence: TGTGCCAGCGCCCCGGGACGGTTCTATGGCTACACCTTC. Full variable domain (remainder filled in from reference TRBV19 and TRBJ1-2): DGGITQSPKYLFRKEGQNVTLSCEQNLNHDAMYWYRQDPGQGLRLIYYSQIVNDFQKGDIAEGYSVSREKKESFPLTVTSAQKNPTAFYLCASAPGRFYGYTFGSGTRLTVV.